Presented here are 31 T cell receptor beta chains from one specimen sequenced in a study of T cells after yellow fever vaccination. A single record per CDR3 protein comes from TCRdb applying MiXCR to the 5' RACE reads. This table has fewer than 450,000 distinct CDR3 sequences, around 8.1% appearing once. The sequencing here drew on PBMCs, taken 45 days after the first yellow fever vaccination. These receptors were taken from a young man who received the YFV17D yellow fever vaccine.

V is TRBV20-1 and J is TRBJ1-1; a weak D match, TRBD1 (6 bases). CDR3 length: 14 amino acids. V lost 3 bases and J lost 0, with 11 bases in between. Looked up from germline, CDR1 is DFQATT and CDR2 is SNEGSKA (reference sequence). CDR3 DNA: TGCAGTGCTAGCCGGGGACAACTGAACACTGAAGCTTTCTTT. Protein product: CSASRGQLNTEAFF.

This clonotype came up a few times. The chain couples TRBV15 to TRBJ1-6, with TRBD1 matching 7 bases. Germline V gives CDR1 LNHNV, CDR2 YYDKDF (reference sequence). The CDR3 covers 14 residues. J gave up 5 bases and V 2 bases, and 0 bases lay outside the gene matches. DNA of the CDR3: TGTGCCACCAGCAGACAGGGGGATAATTCACCCCTCCACTTT. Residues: CATSRQGDNSPLHF.

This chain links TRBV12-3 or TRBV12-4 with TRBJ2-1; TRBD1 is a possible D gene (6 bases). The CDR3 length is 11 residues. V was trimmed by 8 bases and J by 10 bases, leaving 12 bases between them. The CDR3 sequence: CASGPGGEQFF. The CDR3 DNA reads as TGTGCCAGCGGACCTGGGGGCGAGCAGTTCTTC.

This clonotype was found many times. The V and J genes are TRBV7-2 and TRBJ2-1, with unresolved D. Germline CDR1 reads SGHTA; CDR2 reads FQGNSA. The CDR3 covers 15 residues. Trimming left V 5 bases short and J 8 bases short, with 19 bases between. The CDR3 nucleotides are TGTGCCAGCAGCACCGACCGGGTCCCAGGCCATGAGCAGTTCTTC. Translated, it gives CASSTDRVPGHEQFF.

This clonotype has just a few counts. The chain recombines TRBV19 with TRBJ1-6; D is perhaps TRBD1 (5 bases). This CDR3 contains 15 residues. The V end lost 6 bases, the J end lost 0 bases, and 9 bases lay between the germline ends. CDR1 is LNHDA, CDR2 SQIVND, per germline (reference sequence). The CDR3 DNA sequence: TGTGCCAGTAGCCGACAGAGCTCCTATAATTCACCCCTCCACTTT. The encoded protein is CASSRQSSYNSPLHF.

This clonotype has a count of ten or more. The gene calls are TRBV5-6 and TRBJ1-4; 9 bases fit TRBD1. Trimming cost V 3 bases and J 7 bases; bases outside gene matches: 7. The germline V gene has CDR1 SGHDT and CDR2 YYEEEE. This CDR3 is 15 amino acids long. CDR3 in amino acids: CASSSPGTGSEKLFF. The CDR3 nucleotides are TGTGCCAGCAGCTCACCCGGGACAGGGTCTGAAAAACTGTTTTTT.

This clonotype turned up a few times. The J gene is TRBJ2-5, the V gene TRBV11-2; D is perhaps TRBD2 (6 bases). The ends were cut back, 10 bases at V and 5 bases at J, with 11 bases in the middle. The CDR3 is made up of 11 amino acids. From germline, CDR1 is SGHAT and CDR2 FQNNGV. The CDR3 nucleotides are TGTGCCATCCGGAGGGGCGAGACCCAGTACTTC. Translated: CAIRRGETQYF.

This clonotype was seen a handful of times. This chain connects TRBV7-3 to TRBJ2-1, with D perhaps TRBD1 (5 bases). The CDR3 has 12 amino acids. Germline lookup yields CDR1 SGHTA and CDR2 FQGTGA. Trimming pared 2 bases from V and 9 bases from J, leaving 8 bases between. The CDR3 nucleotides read TGTGCCAGCAGCTTACAGGGCGGTGAGCAGTTCTTC. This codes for CASSLQGGEQFF.

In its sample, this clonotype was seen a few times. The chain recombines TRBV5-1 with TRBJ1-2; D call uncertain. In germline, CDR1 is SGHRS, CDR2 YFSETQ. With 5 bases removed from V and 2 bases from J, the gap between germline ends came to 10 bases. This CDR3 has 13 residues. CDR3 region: CASRNQENYGYTF. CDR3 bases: TGCGCCAGCAGGAATCAGGAGAACTATGGCTACACCTTC.

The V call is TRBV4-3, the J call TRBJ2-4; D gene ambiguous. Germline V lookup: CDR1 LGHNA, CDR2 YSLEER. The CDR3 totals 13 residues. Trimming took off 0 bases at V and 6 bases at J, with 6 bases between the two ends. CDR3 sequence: CASSQDQLNIQYF. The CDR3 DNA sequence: TGCGCCAGCAGCCAAGATCAGCTAAACATTCAGTACTTC.

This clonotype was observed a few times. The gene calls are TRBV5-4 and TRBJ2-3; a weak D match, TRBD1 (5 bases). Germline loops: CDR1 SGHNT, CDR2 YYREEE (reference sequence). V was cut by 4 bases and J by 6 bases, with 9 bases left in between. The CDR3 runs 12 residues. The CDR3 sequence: CASSRGMDTQYF. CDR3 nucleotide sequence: TGTGCCAGCAGCAGGGGAATGGATACGCAGTATTTT.

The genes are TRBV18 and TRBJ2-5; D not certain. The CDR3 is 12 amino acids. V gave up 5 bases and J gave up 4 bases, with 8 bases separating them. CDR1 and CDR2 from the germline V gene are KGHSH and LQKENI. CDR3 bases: TGTGCCAGCTCAAAAGAGCGAGAGACCCAGTACTTC. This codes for CASSKERETQYF. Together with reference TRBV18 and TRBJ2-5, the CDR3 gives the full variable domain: NAGVMQNPRHLVRRRGQEARLRCSPMKGHSHVYWYRQLPEEGLKFMVYLQKENIIDESGMPKERFSAEFPKEGPSILRIQQVVRGDSAAYFCASSKERETQYFGPGTRLLVL.

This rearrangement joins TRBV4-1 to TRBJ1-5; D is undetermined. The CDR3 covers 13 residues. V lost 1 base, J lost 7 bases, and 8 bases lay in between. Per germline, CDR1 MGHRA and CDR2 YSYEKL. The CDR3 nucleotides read TGCGCCAGCAGCCAAGTATCGGGGCAGCCCCAGCATTTT. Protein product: CASSQVSGQPQHF.

The CDR3 protein is CASSLGGGRNEQFF. CDR3 nucleotides: TGCGCCAGCAGCTTGGGAGGCGGAAGGAATGAGCAGTTCTTC. The V and J genes are TRBV5-1 and TRBJ2-1, with D unresolved. V lost 0 bases, J lost 7 bases, and 11 bases lay in between. CDR3 length equals 14 residues. Germline V gene sequence: CDR1 SGHRS, CDR2 YFSETQ.

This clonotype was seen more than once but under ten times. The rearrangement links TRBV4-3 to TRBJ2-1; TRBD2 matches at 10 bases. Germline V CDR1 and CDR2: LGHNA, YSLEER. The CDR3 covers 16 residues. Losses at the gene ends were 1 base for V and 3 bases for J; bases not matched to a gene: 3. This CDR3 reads CASSQAIAGGYNEQFF. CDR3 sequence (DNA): TGCGCCAGCAGCCAAGCTATAGCGGGGGGCTACAATGAGCAGTTCTTC.

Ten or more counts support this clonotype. The CDR3 is CSARASGGPVPYTDTQYF. Written as DNA, the CDR3 is TGCAGTGCTAGGGCTAGCGGGGGCCCTGTCCCATACACAGATACGCAGTATTTT. V gene TRBV20-1 combines with J gene TRBJ2-3; TRBD2 matches at 10 bases. With 3 bases clipped from V and 2 bases from J, the junction kept 14 bases outside the gene matches. There are 18 residues in the CDR3. In germline, CDR1 is DFQATT, CDR2 SNEGSKA (reference sequence).

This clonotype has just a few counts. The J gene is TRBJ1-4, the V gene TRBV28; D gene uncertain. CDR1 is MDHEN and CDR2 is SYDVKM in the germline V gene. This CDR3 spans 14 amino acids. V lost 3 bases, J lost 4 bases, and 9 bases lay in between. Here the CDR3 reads CASSLSQLNEKLFF. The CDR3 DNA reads TGTGCCAGCAGTTTGAGCCAGCTTAATGAAAAACTGTTTTTT.

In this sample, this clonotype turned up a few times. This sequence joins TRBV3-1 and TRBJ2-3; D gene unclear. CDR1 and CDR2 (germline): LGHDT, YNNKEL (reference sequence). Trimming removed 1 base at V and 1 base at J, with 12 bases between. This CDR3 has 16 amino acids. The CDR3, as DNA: TGTGCCAGCAGCCAAGGAAACTCCTGGCGCACAGATACGCAGTATTTT. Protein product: CASSQGNSWRTDTQYF.

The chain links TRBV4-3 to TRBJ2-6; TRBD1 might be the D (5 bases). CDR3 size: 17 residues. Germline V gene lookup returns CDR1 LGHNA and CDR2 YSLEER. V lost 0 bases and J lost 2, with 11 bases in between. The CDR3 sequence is CASSQDPKGTGANVLTF. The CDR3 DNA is TGCGCCAGCAGCCAAGATCCGAAGGGGACTGGGGCCAACGTCCTGACTTTC.

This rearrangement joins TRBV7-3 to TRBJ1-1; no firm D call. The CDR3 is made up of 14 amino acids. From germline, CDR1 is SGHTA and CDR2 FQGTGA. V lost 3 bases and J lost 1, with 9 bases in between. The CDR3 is CASSFTVENTEAFF. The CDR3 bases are TGTGCCAGCAGCTTCACCGTGGAGAACACTGAAGCTTTCTTT.

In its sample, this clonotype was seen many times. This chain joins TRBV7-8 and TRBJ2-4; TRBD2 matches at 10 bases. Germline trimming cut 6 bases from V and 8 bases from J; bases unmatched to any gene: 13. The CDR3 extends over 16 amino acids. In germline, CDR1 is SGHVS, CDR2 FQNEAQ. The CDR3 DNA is TGTGCCAGCAGGCGAACTAGCGGGGCTAGGGATGACATTCAGTACTTC. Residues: CASRRTSGARDDIQYF.

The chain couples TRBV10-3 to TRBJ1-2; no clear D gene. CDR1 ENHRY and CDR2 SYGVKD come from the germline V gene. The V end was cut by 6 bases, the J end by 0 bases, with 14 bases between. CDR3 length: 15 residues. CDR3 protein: CAIRSTDRPNYGYTF. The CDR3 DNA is TGTGCCATCAGGTCGACGGACCGACCTAACTATGGCTACACCTTC.

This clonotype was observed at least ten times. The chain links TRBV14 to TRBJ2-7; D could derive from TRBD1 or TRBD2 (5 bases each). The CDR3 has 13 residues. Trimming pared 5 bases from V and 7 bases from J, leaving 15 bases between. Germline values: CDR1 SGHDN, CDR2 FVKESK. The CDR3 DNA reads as TGTGCCAGCAGCACGGGACCTGTGTGGGAGCAGTACTTC. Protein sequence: CASSTGPVWEQYF. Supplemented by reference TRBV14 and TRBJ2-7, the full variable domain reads EAGVTQFPSHSVIEKGQTVTLRCDPISGHDNLYWYRRVMGKEIKFLLHFVKESKQDESGMPNNRFLAERTGGTYSTLKVQPAELEDSGVYFCASSTGPVWEQYFGPGTRLTVT.

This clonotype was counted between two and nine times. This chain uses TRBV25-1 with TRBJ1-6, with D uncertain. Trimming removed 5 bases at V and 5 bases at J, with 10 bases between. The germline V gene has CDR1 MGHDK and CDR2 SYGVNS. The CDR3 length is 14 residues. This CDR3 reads CASSPNGDNSPLHF. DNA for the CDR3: TGTGCCAGCAGTCCCAACGGAGATAATTCACCCCTCCACTTT.

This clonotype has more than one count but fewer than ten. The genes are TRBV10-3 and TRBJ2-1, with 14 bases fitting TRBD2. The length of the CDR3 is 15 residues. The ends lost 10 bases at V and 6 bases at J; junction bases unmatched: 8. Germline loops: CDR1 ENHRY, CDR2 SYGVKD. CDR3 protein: CATLGTSGGRNEQFF. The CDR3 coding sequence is TGTGCCACCCTTGGGACTAGCGGGGGACGCAATGAGCAGTTCTTC.

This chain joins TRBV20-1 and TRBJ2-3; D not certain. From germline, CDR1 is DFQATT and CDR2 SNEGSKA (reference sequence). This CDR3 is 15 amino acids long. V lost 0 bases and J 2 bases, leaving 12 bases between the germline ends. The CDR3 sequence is CSARDGVASTDTQYF. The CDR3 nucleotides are TGCAGTGCTAGAGATGGGGTAGCTTCCACAGATACGCAGTATTTT.

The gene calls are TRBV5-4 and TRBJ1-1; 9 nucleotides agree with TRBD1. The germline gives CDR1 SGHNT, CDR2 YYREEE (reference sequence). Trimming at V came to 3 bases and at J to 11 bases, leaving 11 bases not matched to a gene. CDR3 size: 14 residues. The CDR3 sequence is CASSSADRGRNAFF. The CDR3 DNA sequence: TGTGCCAGCAGCTCGGCGGACAGGGGACGGAACGCTTTCTTT. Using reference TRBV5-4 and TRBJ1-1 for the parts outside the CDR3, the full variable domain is ETGVTQSPTHLIKTRGQQVTLRCSSQSGHNTVSWYQQALGQGPQFIFQYYREEENGRGNFPPRFSGLQFPNYSSELNVNALELDDSALYLCASSSADRGRNAFFGQGTRLTVV.

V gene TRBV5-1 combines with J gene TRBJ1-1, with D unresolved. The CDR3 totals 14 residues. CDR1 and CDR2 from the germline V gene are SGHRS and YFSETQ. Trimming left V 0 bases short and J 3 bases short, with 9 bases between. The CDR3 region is CASSLDGYDTEAFF. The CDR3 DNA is TGCGCCAGCAGCTTGGACGGGTACGACACTGAAGCTTTCTTT.

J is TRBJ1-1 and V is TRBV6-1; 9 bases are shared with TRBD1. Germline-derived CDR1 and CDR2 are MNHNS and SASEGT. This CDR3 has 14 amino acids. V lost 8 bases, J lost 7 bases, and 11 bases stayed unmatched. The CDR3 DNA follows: TGTGCCAGCGCACAGGGGGCGCAATCAATTGAAGCTTTCTTT. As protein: CASAQGAQSIEAFF.

CDR3 in amino acids: CASSASGAYEETQYF. In nucleotides, the CDR3 is TGCGCCAGCTCTGCGTCTGGGGCCTACGAGGAGACCCAGTACTTC. The chain joins TRBV5-1 to TRBJ2-5, with D possibly being TRBD1 (5 bases). CDR3 length equals 15 residues. Germline lookup yields CDR1 SGHRS and CDR2 YFSETQ. V was shortened by 7 bases and J by 5 bases, with 21 bases between the two germline ends.

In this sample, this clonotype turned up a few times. The CDR3 is CASSPYLGGGKLRNTIYF. CDR3 bases: TGTGCCAGCAGCCCCTACCTCGGAGGGGGCAAGCTAAGAAACACCATATATTTT. The rearrangement links TRBV5-6 to TRBJ1-3, with 7 bases matching TRBD1. This CDR3 comprises 18 residues. Germline V CDR1 and CDR2: SGHDT, YYEEEE. The V and J ends lost 4 bases and 5 bases, in that order; junction bases with no gene match: 18.